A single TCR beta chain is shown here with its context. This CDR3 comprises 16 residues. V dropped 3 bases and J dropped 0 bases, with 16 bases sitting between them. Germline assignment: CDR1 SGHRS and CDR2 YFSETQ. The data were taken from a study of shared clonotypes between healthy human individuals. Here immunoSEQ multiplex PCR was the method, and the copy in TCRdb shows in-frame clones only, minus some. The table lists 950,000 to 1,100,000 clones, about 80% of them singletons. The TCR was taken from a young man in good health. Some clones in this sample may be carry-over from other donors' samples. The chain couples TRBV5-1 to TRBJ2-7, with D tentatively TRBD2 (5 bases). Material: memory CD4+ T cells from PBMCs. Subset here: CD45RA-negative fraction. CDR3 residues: CASSSPAGRPSYEQYF. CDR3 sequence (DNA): TGCGCCAGCAGCTCCCCCGCGGGTCGCCCCTCCTACGAGCAGTACTTC.